Listed below are T cell receptor beta chains from one sample, sequenced in a study of early stage breast cancer tumors. The protocol was immunoSEQ multiplex PCR, while the TCRdb copy is restricted to in-frame clones and leaves out a portion. Of tens of thousands of clones listed, 84% are singletons. Sequencing input: blood. Receptors were obtained from a person between 50 and 60 years old with breast cancer. Both conserved end residues are trimmed from each CDR3.

CDR3aa: ASSGDKMYTGELF
v_gene: TRBV2
j_gene: TRBJ2-2

CDR3aa: ASSLAQGPSYEQY
v_gene: TRBV7-7
j_gene: TRBJ2-7

CDR3aa: ASSRLIIPTDLNYGYT
v_gene: TRBV28
j_gene: TRBJ1-2

CDR3aa: ASSSTGASTDTQY
v_gene: TRBV5-1
j_gene: TRBJ2-3

CDR3aa: ASSGIAGAQETQY
v_gene: TRBV9
j_gene: TRBJ2-5

CDR3aa: ASSSRGGNTEAF
v_gene: TRBV11-1
j_gene: TRBJ1-1

CDR3aa: ASSLDYEQY
v_gene: TRBV5-6
j_gene: TRBJ2-7

CDR3aa: ASSLVSVDTQY
v_gene: TRBV7-2
j_gene: TRBJ2-3

CDR3aa: ATSRPPWGLQPQH
v_gene: TRBV15
j_gene: TRBJ1-5

CDR3aa: ASSSSGYEQY
v_gene: TRBV11-2
j_gene: TRBJ2-7

CDR3aa: AISETSGRGEQF
v_gene: TRBV10-3
j_gene: TRBJ2-1

CDR3aa: ASSEQGNYGYT
v_gene: TRBV2
j_gene: TRBJ1-2

CDR3aa: ASSGGQHYGYT
v_gene: TRBV18
j_gene: TRBJ1-2

CDR3aa: ASSLESSYEQY
v_gene: TRBV28
j_gene: TRBJ2-7

CDR3aa: ASSRIRRSTGAISGANVLT
v_gene: TRBV4-1
j_gene: TRBJ2-6

CDR3aa: ASNFNIQY
v_gene: TRBV27
j_gene: TRBJ2-4

CDR3aa: SAGQGNTIY
v_gene: TRBV20-1
j_gene: TRBJ1-3

CDR3aa: ASSDSEGGDTQY
v_gene: TRBV6-4
j_gene: TRBJ2-3

CDR3aa: ASRTGTSSYNSPLH
v_gene: TRBV4-1
j_gene: TRBJ1-6

CDR3aa: ASSLTQDTQY
v_gene: TRBV11-2
j_gene: TRBJ2-3

CDR3aa: ASSQSSGRGQF
v_gene: TRBV18
j_gene: TRBJ2-1

CDR3aa: ASSPSGKPGEPQH
v_gene: TRBV11-2
j_gene: TRBJ1-5

CDR3aa: ASSPRDRSQPQH
v_gene: TRBV7-6
j_gene: TRBJ1-5

CDR3aa: ASSLGSSYNSPLH
v_gene: TRBV7-9
j_gene: TRBJ1-6

CDR3aa: ASSFSPQETQY
v_gene: TRBV5-4
j_gene: TRBJ2-5

CDR3aa: ASSSDRAVTGELF
v_gene: TRBV5-1
j_gene: TRBJ2-2

CDR3aa: ASSLGGGGYT
v_gene: TRBV5-1
j_gene: TRBJ1-2

CDR3aa: ASRTGPNQPQH
v_gene: TRBV6-6
j_gene: TRBJ1-5

CDR3aa: ASSSIGRAQNTEAF
v_gene: TRBV28
j_gene: TRBJ1-1

CDR3aa: ASKGQGSGANVLT
v_gene: TRBV27
j_gene: TRBJ2-6

CDR3aa: ASSSSLLAAASYEQY
v_gene: TRBV7-2
j_gene: TRBJ2-7

CDR3aa: ATHGQGGQPQH
v_gene: TRBV10-3
j_gene: TRBJ1-5

CDR3aa: ASSGQVSDTEAF
v_gene: TRBV5-1
j_gene: TRBJ1-1

CDR3aa: ASSVGTGIYEQY
v_gene: TRBV5-6
j_gene: TRBJ2-7

CDR3aa: ASRNERGGQGPLSNQPQH
v_gene: TRBV19
j_gene: TRBJ1-5

CDR3aa: ASSVRGFVPAEKLF
v_gene: TRBV27
j_gene: TRBJ1-4

CDR3aa: ASSSSPGQGSHEQY
v_gene: TRBV7-9
j_gene: TRBJ2-7

CDR3aa: ASSQGLANEKLF
v_gene: TRBV16
j_gene: TRBJ1-4

CDR3aa: AWRTRDSDGYT
v_gene: TRBV30
j_gene: TRBJ1-2

CDR3aa: ATSLTGRDEQF
v_gene: TRBV10-3
j_gene: TRBJ2-1

CDR3aa: ASSWGTVFTEAF
v_gene: TRBV28
j_gene: TRBJ1-1

CDR3aa: ASSTTGRGQPQH
v_gene: TRBV19
j_gene: TRBJ1-5

CDR3aa: ASSDGTSPQH
v_gene: TRBV10-1
j_gene: TRBJ1-5

CDR3aa: ASSSRWGAENTEAF
v_gene: TRBV21-1
j_gene: TRBJ1-1

CDR3aa: ASREQGTYGYT
v_gene: TRBV25-1
j_gene: TRBJ1-2

CDR3aa: ASSFGLGVGEQY
v_gene: TRBV19
j_gene: TRBJ2-7

CDR3aa: ASSLGAGGTYEQY
v_gene: TRBV5-1
j_gene: TRBJ2-7

CDR3aa: ATSFGATNEKLF
v_gene: TRBV6-5
j_gene: TRBJ1-4

CDR3aa: ASSLTSGASYNEQF
v_gene: TRBV4-1
j_gene: TRBJ2-1

CDR3aa: ATSPKGQGNEKLF
v_gene: TRBV15
j_gene: TRBJ1-4

CDR3aa: ASSLGGARGNTIY
v_gene: TRBV28
j_gene: TRBJ1-3

CDR3aa: ASLQDTGTGELF
v_gene: TRBV25-1
j_gene: TRBJ2-2

CDR3aa: ASSRPLSGSETQY
v_gene: TRBV7-2
j_gene: TRBJ2-5

CDR3aa: ASSTSTTDTQY
v_gene: TRBV19
j_gene: TRBJ2-3

CDR3aa: ASSQPTTSGGWETQY
v_gene: TRBV14
j_gene: TRBJ2-5

CDR3aa: ASSLNPQGGANEKLF
v_gene: TRBV11-2
j_gene: TRBJ1-4

CDR3aa: ASSELTGAFLNSPLH
v_gene: TRBV2
j_gene: TRBJ1-6

CDR3aa: ASSLISGGPLH
v_gene: TRBV9
j_gene: TRBJ1-6

CDR3aa: ASSPYGQGSYNEQF
v_gene: TRBV11-2
j_gene: TRBJ2-1

CDR3aa: ASSLFDITGELF
v_gene: TRBV5-1
j_gene: TRBJ2-2